The rows below give T cell receptor beta chains drawn from one sample of a study of T cell repertoires in cytomegalovirus infection. One entry per CDR3 protein, called by TCRdb with MiXCR from the reads. The table shows hundreds of thousands of distinct CDR3 sequences, with around 9.1% occurring only once. The specimen sequenced was PBMCs. These receptors were taken from a human donor in good health (CMV status not recorded). Some clones in this sample may be carry-over from other donors' samples. CDR3s include the opening cysteine and the closing phenylalanine or tryptophan. D genes are given only for firm matches. Not all rows give a size; the values are once, few, many and, for expanded clones, a class.

v_call	j_call	d_call	clone_size	cdr3_nt	cdr3_aa
TRBV20-1	TRBJ1-2	NA	many	TGCAGTGCTAGAGAAAGGACTGACGAGGGGCGGGTACATGGCTACACCTTC	CSARERTDEGRVHGYTF
TRBV7-9	TRBJ1-4	NA	many	TGTGCCAGCAGCTTAGGGTTTCGGGGATTGGATGAAAAACTGTTTTTT	CASSLGFRGLDEKLFF
TRBV28	TRBJ2-5	TRBD1	many	TGTGCCAGCAGTTCTCTTCAGGACAGGGAAGAGACCCAGTACTTC	CASSSLQDREETQYF
TRBV28	TRBJ2-1	TRBD1	many	TGTGCCAGTGACGGGACAGGGAGACGGGCGACCTCCTACAATGAGCAGTTCTTC	CASDGTGRRATSYNEQFF
TRBV18	TRBJ2-3	NA	few	TGTGCCAGCTCACCACCGACAGAACGAGGTGATACGCAGTATTTT	CASSPPTERGDTQYF
TRBV7-7	TRBJ2-7	NA	many	TGTGCTAGCAGCCCCAATTCCTACGCCCGCGAGCAGTACTTC	CASSPNSYAREQYF
TRBV6-6	TRBJ2-5	TRBD1	many	TGTGCCAGCAGCCATCCGACAGGGAGAGAGACCCAGTACTTC	CASSHPTGRETQYF
TRBV2	TRBJ1-5	TRBD1	NA	TGTGCCAGCAGGGGACAGGGGGCAGGACAGCCCCAGCATTTT	CASRGQGAGQPQHF
TRBV19	TRBJ1-4	TRBD1	many	TGTGCCAGTAGTATAGGCGGACAGGGGAATGAAAAACTGTTTTTT	CASSIGGQGNEKLFF
TRBV20-1	TRBJ2-5	NA	few	TGCAGTGCCCGGGACGACCAAGAGACCCAGTACTTC	CSARDDQETQYF
TRBV29-1	TRBJ2-2	TRBD2	NA	TGCAGCGCCAGCGGGGGGGCGCCCGGGGAGCTGTTTTTT	CSASGGAPGELFF
TRBV28	TRBJ1-3	NA	NA	TGTGCCAGCAGTTTGCAGCGGCGGGGATTCTCTGGAAACACCATATATTTT	CASSLQRRGFSGNTIYF
TRBV7-2	TRBJ2-1	TRBD2	many	TGTGCCAGCAGCCCAGGGACTAAGAAGCAGTTCTTC	CASSPGTKKQFF
TRBV7-2	TRBJ2-1	NA	many	TGTGCCAGCAGCCGCCCTGGACAGCACAATGAGCAGTTCTTC	CASSRPGQHNEQFF
TRBV12-3/TRBV12-4	TRBJ2-1	NA	many	TGTGCCAGCACCCCCGGGTCCCACAATGAGCAGTTCTTC	CASTPGSHNEQFF
TRBV28	TRBJ2-1	NA	NA	TGTGCCAGCAGTTTATTAGTCCAGGGGCAGTTCTTC	CASSLLVQGQFF
TRBV7-9	TRBJ2-1	NA	many	TGTGCCAGCGGGCGGGGGCAATACAATGAGCAGTTCTTC	CASGRGQYNEQFF
TRBV7-2	TRBJ1-2	NA	many	TGTGCCAGCAGCCCCCGGCGGGCCTTCTACTATGGCTACACCTTC	CASSPRRAFYYGYTF
TRBV7-9	TRBJ2-1	NA	many	TGTGCCAGCAGCTTAGAGGGCAGTACCTACAATGAGCAGTTCTTC	CASSLEGSTYNEQFF
TRBV20-1	TRBJ2-1	TRBD2	many	TGCAGTGCTAGGAATCTAGCGGGGGATAATGAGCAGTTCTTC	CSARNLAGDNEQFF
TRBV7-9	TRBJ2-2	TRBD1	many	TGTGCCACCTCCGGGACAGGGGGCGCGGGGGAGCTGTTTTTT	CATSGTGGAGELFF
TRBV7-2	TRBJ2-7	NA	many	TGTGCCAGCAGCTTAGCAGGTTCGGGGTTGTACGAGCAGTACTTC	CASSLAGSGLYEQYF
TRBV4-2	TRBJ1-2	NA	many	TGTGCCAGCAGCCAACCGGACAAGCCAGGCGGCTACACCTTC	CASSQPDKPGGYTF
TRBV29-1	TRBJ1-1	TRBD1	few	TGCAGCGTGTGGGGTTTGGGACAGAGAAACACTGAAGCTTTCTTT	CSVWGLGQRNTEAFF
TRBV6-6	TRBJ1-3	NA	many	TGTGCCAGCAGTTACGGGGGTCCTGGGTCCTCTGGAAACACCATATATTTT	CASSYGGPGSSGNTIYF
TRBV20-1	TRBJ1-2	TRBD1	many	TGCAGTGCTGGATCCCGACAGGGTTTGGATGGCTACACCTTC	CSAGSRQGLDGYTF
TRBV7-2	TRBJ1-4	NA	many	TGTGCCAGCAGCTTAGGGGGGAGGCAGCAGTATGAAAAACTGTTTTTT	CASSLGGRQQYEKLFF
TRBV18	TRBJ1-1	NA	once	TGTGCCAGCTCAAATGAACAGGGGAACACTGAAGCTTTCTTT	CASSNEQGNTEAFF
TRBV7-3	TRBJ2-3	NA	many	TGTGCCAGCAGCCCCGAGGGGGGGCTAAGAGATACGCAGTATTTT	CASSPEGGLRDTQYF
TRBV5-6	TRBJ1-2	NA	NA	TGTGCCAGCAGCCGAGGGACGGTGTATGGCTACACCTTC	CASSRGTVYGYTF
TRBV29-1	TRBJ1-1	NA	NA	TGCAGCGTTGAAGCCCTCAACAGGGATGGAGCTGAAGCTTTCTTT	CSVEALNRDGAEAFF
TRBV7-8	TRBJ1-1	TRBD1	few	TGTGCCAGCAGCTCAACCGTATCTGGGACAGGGGTAACTGAAGCTTTCTTT	CASSSTVSGTGVTEAFF
TRBV6-1	TRBJ1-2	TRBD1	many	TGTGCCACAGGGACAGGGGGCATCTATGGCTACACCTTC	CATGTGGIYGYTF
TRBV7-9	TRBJ2-7	TRBD2	many	TGTGCCAGCAGCTTAGAAGGCCGGGGGGTTTACGAGCAGTACTTC	CASSLEGRGVYEQYF
TRBV20-1	TRBJ2-5	NA	few	TGCAGTGCTAGAGGGTCCGGGACTCCCGCTCAGCAGTACTTC	CSARGSGTPAQQYF
TRBV6-5	TRBJ2-1	NA	many	TGTGCCAGCAGTTACTCCCCAGGGGCGGGCAATGAGCAGTTCTTC	CASSYSPGAGNEQFF
TRBV20-1	TRBJ2-1	TRBD2	NA	TGCAGTGCCCTTATCGGGGGGGCAAACAATGAGCAGTTCTTC	CSALIGGANNEQFF
TRBV20-1	TRBJ1-6	NA	many	TGCAGTGCTAGACTCGGGGGGGGGAACTCCTATAATTCACCCCTCCACTTT	CSARLGGGNSYNSPLHF
TRBV6-1	TRBJ2-1	TRBD1	many	TGTGCCAGCAGTCCGGACAGGCCGAGCTCCTACAATGAGCAGTTCTTC	CASSPDRPSSYNEQFF
TRBV27	TRBJ2-1	NA	many	TGTGCCAGCAGTTTAGGCGTGGGAAGGTCCTACAATGAGCAGTTCTTC	CASSLGVGRSYNEQFF
TRBV12-3/TRBV12-4	TRBJ1-5	NA	many	TGTGCCAGCAGTTTAAGGGAGAAAATGGGAGCCCAGCATTTT	CASSLREKMGAQHF
TRBV7-2	TRBJ1-3	NA	many	TGTGCCAGCAGCCAAGAGGCGGGCTTTGGAAACACCATATATTTT	CASSQEAGFGNTIYF
TRBV7-8	TRBJ2-1	NA	many	TGTGCCAGCAGCCCCAGGGGGGGTGGGTACAATGAGCAGTTCTTC	CASSPRGGGYNEQFF
TRBV19	TRBJ2-3	NA	many	TGTGCCAGTAGTATAGTTCAGGCAGGCGGAGATACGCAGTATTTT	CASSIVQAGGDTQYF
TRBV12-3/TRBV12-4	TRBJ2-6	NA	NA	TGTGCCAGCAGTGTAGGTTCCTGGCTTGGGTATCGCTCTGGGGCCAACGTCCTGACTTTC	CASSVGSWLGYRSGANVLTF
TRBV7-3	TRBJ2-2	NA	NA	TGTGCCAGCAGCTTAAGGGGACCGAGGACCGGGGAGCTGTTTTTT	CASSLRGPRTGELFF
TRBV6-5	TRBJ2-5	NA	many	TGTGCCAGCGGATCGGACAGAAACTTCCAAGAGACCCAGTACTTC	CASGSDRNFQETQYF
TRBV9	TRBJ2-2	TRBD2	many	TGTGCCAGCAGCGTAGCTACGGGGGGAGGCAACACCGGGGAGCTGTTTTTT	CASSVATGGGNTGELFF
TRBV6-5	TRBJ1-3	NA	NA	TGTGCCAGCAGCGACCGTCCGCGATCAGGAAACACCATATATTTT	CASSDRPRSGNTIYF
TRBV19	TRBJ2-2	NA	NA	TGTGCCAGTAGTATAGCGGACCGGCTGCCCGGGGAGCTGTTTTTT	CASSIADRLPGELFF
TRBV13	TRBJ2-1	NA	NA	TGTGCCAGCAGCTCTCGTAATGAGCAGTTCTTC	CASSSRNEQFF